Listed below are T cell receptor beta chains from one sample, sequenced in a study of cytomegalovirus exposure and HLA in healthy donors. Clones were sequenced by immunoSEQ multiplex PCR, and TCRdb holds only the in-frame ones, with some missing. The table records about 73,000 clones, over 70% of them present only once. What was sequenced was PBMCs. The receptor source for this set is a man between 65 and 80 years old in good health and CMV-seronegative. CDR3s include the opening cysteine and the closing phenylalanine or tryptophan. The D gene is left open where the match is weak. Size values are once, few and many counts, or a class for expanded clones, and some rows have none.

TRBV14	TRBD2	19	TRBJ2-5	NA	CASSLNRTSGIKGKETQYF	TGTGCCAGCAGCCTAAACCGGACTAGCGGGATCAAGGGCAAGGAGACCCAGTACTTC
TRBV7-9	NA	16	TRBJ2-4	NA	CASSAPVPLAKNIQYF	TGTGCCAGCAGCGCGCCTGTTCCGTTAGCCAAAAACATTCAGTACTTC
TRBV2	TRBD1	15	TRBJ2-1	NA	CATESGTGGGNEQFF	TGTGCCACCGAATCCGGGACAGGGGGCGGGAATGAGCAGTTCTTC
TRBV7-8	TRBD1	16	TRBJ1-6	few	CASSLRDRGSNSPLHF	TGTGCCAGCAGCTTACGGGACAGGGGTAGTAATTCACCCCTCCACTTT
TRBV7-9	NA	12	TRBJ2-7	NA	CASTTDSYEQYF	TGTGCCAGCACCACAGACAGCTACGAGCAGTACTTC
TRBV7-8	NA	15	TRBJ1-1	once	CASSSATVTNTEAFF	TGTGCCAGCAGCTCTGCGACAGTCACGAACACTGAAGCTTTCTTT
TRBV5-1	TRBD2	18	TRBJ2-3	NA	CASSLVAGRIPSTDTQYF	TGCGCCAGCAGCTTGGTAGCGGGCCGCATCCCTAGCACAGATACGCAGTATTTT
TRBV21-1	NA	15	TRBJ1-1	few	CASSKRAGNSAEAFF	TGTGCCAGCAGCAAAAGGGCAGGAAATAGCGCTGAAGCTTTCTTT
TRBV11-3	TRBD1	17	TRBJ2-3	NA	CASSLDSRQGYTDTQYF	TGTGCCAGCAGCTTAGACTCCCGACAGGGGTACACAGATACGCAGTATTTT
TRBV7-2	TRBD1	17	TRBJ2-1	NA	CASSLRTGAYSYNEQFF	TGTGCCAGCAGCTTAAGGACAGGGGCTTACTCCTACAATGAGCAGTTCTTC
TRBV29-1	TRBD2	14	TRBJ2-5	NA	CSVTSGGYQETQYF	TGCAGCGTTACCAGCGGGGGGTACCAAGAGACCCAGTACTTC
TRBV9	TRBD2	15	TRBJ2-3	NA	CASSVGTSGADTQYF	TGTGCCAGCAGCGTCGGGACTAGCGGGGCGGATACGCAGTATTTT
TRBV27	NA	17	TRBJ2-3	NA	CASSFGIVGVAPDTQYF	TGTGCCAGCAGTTTTGGTATTGTCGGGGTAGCCCCGGATACGCAGTATTTT
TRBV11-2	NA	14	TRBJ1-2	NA	CASSFPGQPYGYTF	TGTGCCAGCAGCTTTCCTGGACAGCCCTATGGCTACACCTTC
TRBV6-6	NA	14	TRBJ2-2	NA	CASSPWEITGELFF	TGTGCCAGCAGTCCCTGGGAGATCACCGGGGAGCTGTTTTTT
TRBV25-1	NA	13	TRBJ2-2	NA	CASSGQNTGELFF	TGTGCCAGCAGTGGGCAGAACACCGGGGAGCTGTTTTTT
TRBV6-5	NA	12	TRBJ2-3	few	CASRVSTDTQYF	TGTGCCAGCCGCGTAAGCACAGATACGCAGTATTTT
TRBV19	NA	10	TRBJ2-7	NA	CASSIYEQYF	TGTGCCAGTTCAATTTACGAGCAGTACTTC
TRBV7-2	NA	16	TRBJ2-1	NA	CASSLALGGGRNEQFF	TGTGCCAGCAGCTTAGCGTTGGGGGGGGGCAGGAATGAGCAGTTCTTC
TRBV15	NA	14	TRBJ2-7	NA	CATSRDFYSYEQYF	TGTGCCACCAGCAGAGATTTTTATTCCTACGAGCAGTACTTC
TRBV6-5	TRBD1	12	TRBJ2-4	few	CASRLGQGPKYF	TGTGCCAGCAGACTCGGACAGGGTCCGAAGTACTTC